This T cell receptor (beta chain) is drawn from a study of shared clonotypes between healthy human individuals. Study outcomes and limitations: Among donors, the sharing of clonotypes was expected to be influenced by sequencing depth. The sole specimen, blood, was sampled, and tissue repertoires likely differ. On the whole, naive subsets had larger estimated richness than memory subsets had.

Method: immunoSEQ multiplex PCR; TCRdb's copy keeps in-frame clones and lacks some. This sample has roughly 2.5 million clones, with 85% to 95% found just once. Regarding this clone: Its antigen is not identified. The sample holds other DNA sequences that translate to the same CDR3.

With 4 bases removed from V and 1 base from J, the gap between germline ends came to 1 base. This CDR3 region has 11 residues. Germline CDR1 MNHEY, CDR2 SMNVEV (reference sequence). Every donor was a Caucasian adult from Nashville, Tennessee. The receptor was derived from a man younger than 35 in good health. This rearrangement joins TRBV27 to TRBJ2-5, with D unclear. Sequences were obtained from naive CD4+ T cells sorted from blood. Sample subset: CD45RA+ positively selected. The DNA for the CDR3 is TGTGCCAGCAGTTCCCAAGAGACCCAGTACTTC. It is translated as CASSSQETQYF.